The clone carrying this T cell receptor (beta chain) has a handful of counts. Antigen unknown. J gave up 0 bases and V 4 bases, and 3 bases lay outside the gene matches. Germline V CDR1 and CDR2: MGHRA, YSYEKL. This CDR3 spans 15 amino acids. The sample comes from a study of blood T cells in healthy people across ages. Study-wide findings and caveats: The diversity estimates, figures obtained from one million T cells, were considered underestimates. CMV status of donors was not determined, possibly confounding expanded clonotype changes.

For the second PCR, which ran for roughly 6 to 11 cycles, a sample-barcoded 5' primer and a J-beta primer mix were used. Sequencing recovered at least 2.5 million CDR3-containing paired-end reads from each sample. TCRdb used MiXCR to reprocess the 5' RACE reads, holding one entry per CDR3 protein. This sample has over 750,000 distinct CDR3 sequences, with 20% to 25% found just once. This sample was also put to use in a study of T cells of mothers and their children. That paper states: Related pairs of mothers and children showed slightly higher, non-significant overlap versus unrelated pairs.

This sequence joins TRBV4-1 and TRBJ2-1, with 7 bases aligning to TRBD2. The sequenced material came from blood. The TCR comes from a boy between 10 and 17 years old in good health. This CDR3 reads CASSPQRDSYNEQFF. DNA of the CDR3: TGCGCCAGCAGCCCTCAGCGGGACTCCTACAATGAGCAGTTCTTC.